The TCR beta chain described here comes from a study of human T cells and chemical hapten exposure. Study background: How much TCR each sample yielded varied, mostly because pooled library volumes differed slightly. Study-wide results and limits: Sensitization with DPC brought no change to TCRs above 1 in 1000 in frequency.

Comment on this clonotype: The antigen is not known.

Germline V CDR1 and CDR2: SQVTM, ANQGSEA. The CDR3 spans 13 residues. Trimming removed 2 bases from V and 1 base from J, with 8 bases in between. Sequencing started from total RNA isolated from unfractionated whole blood. Using its own MiXCR run on the 5' RACE reads, TCRdb lists one record per CDR3 protein. The sample lists 65,000 to 95,000 distinct CDR3 sequences; less than 9.5% were seen once. V usage is TRBV29-1 and J usage is TRBJ1-1; the D is unclear. This receptor was identified in a male donor in good health. The DNA of the CDR3 is TGCAGCGTTGAAACCCAGGCGAACACTGAAGCTTTCTTT. Translation gives CSVETQANTEAFF.